One and the same sample provided the 4 T cell receptor beta chains below, sequenced in a study of radiotherapy plus CTLA-4 blockade in lung cancer. Using immunoSEQ multiplex PCR, the repertoire was profiled, and TCRdb retains in-frame clones only, with some absent. In the table there are about 88,000 clones, approximately 79% of which are singletons. Sequenced material: peripheral blood, taken from a patient treated with radiotherapy plus ipilimumab. All receptors derive from a human donor with non-small cell lung cancer that progressed on radiotherapy plus ipilimumab.

The chain carries TRBV5-4 and TRBJ2-5; 16 nucleotides match TRBD2. The V and J ends lost 3 bases and 4 bases, in that order; junction bases with no gene match: 3. CDR1 and CDR2 (germline): SGHNT, YYREEE (reference sequence). The CDR3 has 16 amino acids. The CDR3: CASSWGLAGGRETQYF. The CDR3 DNA reads TGTGCCAGCAGCTGGGGACTAGCGGGGGGGAGAGAGACCCAGTACTTC.

This rearrangement joins TRBV4-3 to TRBJ1-1; D may be TRBD1 (5 bases). V dropped 1 base and J dropped 4 bases, with 13 bases sitting between them. This CDR3 spans 15 amino acids. Germline V gene sequence: CDR1 LGHNA, CDR2 YSLEER. The CDR3 sequence: CASSQAFWGSTEAFF. The CDR3 coding sequence is TGCGCCAGCAGCCAAGCCTTTTGGGGGAGCACTGAAGCTTTCTTT.

This clone has only a few counts. The chain employs TRBV7-9 and TRBJ1-5, with D uncertain. Trimming cost V 4 bases and J 6 bases, with 10 bases left between them. CDR3 length equals 13 residues. Germline loops: CDR1 SEHNR, CDR2 FQNEAQ (reference sequence). CDR3 loop: CASSSPRGQPQHF. As DNA, the CDR3 is TGTGCCAGCAGCTCGCCCAGAGGTCAGCCCCAGCATTTT.

J is TRBJ1-1 and V is TRBV5-1; 8 bases fit TRBD1. This CDR3 spans 14 amino acids. Germline V lookup: CDR1 SGHRS, CDR2 YFSETQ. The V gene end was trimmed by 3 bases and the J gene end by 4 bases; junction bases not matched to a gene: 5. The CDR3: CASSWGQVGTEAFF. CDR3 in DNA: TGCGCCAGCAGCTGGGGACAGGTCGGCACTGAAGCTTTCTTT.